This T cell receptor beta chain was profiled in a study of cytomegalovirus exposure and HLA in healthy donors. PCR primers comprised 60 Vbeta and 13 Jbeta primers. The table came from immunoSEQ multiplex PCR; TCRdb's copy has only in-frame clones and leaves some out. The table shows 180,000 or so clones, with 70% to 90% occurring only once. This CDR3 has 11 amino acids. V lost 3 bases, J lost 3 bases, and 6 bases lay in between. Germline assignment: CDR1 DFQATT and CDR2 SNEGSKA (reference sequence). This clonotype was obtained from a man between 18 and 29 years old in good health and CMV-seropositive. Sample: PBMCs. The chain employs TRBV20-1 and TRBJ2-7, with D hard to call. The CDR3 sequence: CSARRNYEQYF. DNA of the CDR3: TGCAGTGCTAGGCGTAACTACGAGCAGTACTTC.